This TCR beta chain was recorded in a study of CD8 T cells in ankylosing spondylitis. This clonotype was observed a handful of times. What it binds is unknown. Trimming left V 0 bases short and J 9 bases short, with 15 bases between. The CDR3 is made up of 14 amino acids. The V gene's germline CDR1 is DFQATT and CDR2 SNEGSKA (reference sequence). For TCR beta, libraries came from quantitative 5'-RACE with molecular barcodes. TCRdb re-derived calls from the 5' RACE reads in MiXCR, one entry per CDR3 protein. The table records roughly 670,000 distinct CDR3 sequences, around a fifth of them present only once. General observations from the study: Seemingly distinctive of ankylosing spondylitis blood was a TCR beta motif formed by eight highly homologous variants.

The material sequenced was blood, either unsorted or a sorted T cell fraction (not recorded which). The V call is TRBV20-1, the J call TRBJ2-1, with a possible D match to TRBD1 (5 bases). This clonotype was sampled from a male donor with ankylosing spondylitis. The CDR3, as DNA: TGCAGTGCTAGAGATCCGCTAGTCGACAGTGAGCAGTTCTTC. This encodes CSARDPLVDSEQFF.